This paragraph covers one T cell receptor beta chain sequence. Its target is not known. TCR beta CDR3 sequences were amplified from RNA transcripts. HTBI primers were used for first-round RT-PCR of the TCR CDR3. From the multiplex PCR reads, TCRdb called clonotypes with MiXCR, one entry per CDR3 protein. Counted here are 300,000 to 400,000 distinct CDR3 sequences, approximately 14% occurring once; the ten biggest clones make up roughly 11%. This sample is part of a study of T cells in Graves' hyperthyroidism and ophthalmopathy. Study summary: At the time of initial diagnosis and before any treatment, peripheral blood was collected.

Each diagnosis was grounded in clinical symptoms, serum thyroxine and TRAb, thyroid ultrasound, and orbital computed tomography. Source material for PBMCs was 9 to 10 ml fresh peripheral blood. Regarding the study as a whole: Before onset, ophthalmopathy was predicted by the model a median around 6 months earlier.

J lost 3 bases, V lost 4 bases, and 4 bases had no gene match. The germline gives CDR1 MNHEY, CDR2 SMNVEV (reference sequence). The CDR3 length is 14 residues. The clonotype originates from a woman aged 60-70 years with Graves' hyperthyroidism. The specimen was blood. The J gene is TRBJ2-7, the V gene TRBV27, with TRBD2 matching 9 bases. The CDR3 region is CASSWAGGNYEQYF. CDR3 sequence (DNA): TGTGCCAGCAGTTGGGCGGGAGGGAACTACGAGCAGTACTTC.